This T cell receptor (beta chain) is drawn from a study of control samples from healthy donors and cancer patients. Looked up from germline, CDR1 is SGHTA and CDR2 is FQGNSA. V lost 3 bases, J lost 6 bases, and 14 bases lay in between. The CDR3 is 14 residues long. Profiled with immunoSEQ multiplex PCR; TCRdb holds only in-frame clones, not every one. This table has about 130,000 clones, around 90% appearing once. This TCR came from a man aged 18 to 30 in good health. Sequencing used blood. V usage is TRBV7-2 and J usage is TRBJ1-2; D is unclear. The CDR3 protein is CASSFSATGNGYTF. Written as DNA, the CDR3 is TGTGCCAGCAGCTTTTCAGCGACTGGAAATGGCTACACCTTC.